Listed below are T cell receptor beta chains from one sample, sequenced in a study of blood T cell repertoires in COVID-19. Profiled with immunoSEQ multiplex PCR; TCRdb holds only in-frame clones, not every one. The profile shows 45,000 or so clones, 83% of them singletons. The sequenced sample consisted of peripheral blood. These receptors were obtained from a man of 80 years or more in a cohort sampled during active COVID-19. CDR3s include the opening cysteine and the closing phenylalanine or tryptophan. The D gene is left open where the match is weak. A clone size is listed for some rows: how often the clone was seen (once, few, many), or a class if it is expanded.

TRBD1 | TRBJ2-7 | NA | TRBV7-9 | CASSSGTGGYEQYF | TGTGCCAGCAGCTCCGGGACAGGGGGCTACGAGCAGTACTTC
TRBD1 | TRBJ2-2 | NA | TRBV9 | CASSVGLGTANTGELFF | TGTGCCAGCAGCGTAGGTTTAGGGACAGCGAACACCGGGGAGCTGTTTTTT
NA | TRBJ2-3 | NA | TRBV24-1 | CATSDVGLPSTDTQYF | TGTGCCACCAGTGATGTGGGACTGCCTAGCACAGATACGCAGTATTTT
TRBD2 | TRBJ2-7 | NA | TRBV19 | CASSPRPGRGHEQYF | TGTGCCAGTAGTCCCCGCCCGGGGAGGGGTCACGAGCAGTACTTC
NA | TRBJ2-2 | NA | TRBV5-1 | CASSFQAELFF | TGCGCCAGCAGCTTTCAGGCGGAGCTGTTTTTT
NA | TRBJ1-2 | few | TRBV18 | CASSGGARDYGYTF | TGTGCCAGCTCAGGCGGGGCGCGGGACTATGGCTACACCTTC
TRBD1 | TRBJ1-2 | NA | TRBV6-6 | CASRTGGNYGYTF | TGTGCCAGCAGGACAGGGGGGAACTATGGCTACACCTTC
TRBD2 | TRBJ2-5 | NA | TRBV6-6 | CATGTSGSLQETQYF | TGTGCCACCGGGACTAGCGGGAGTCTACAGGAGACCCAGTACTTC
NA | TRBJ2-7 | NA | TRBV30 | CAGWGRYEQYF | TGTGCTGGGTGGGGCCGCTACGAGCAGTACTTC
NA | TRBJ1-4 | NA | TRBV28 | CASSLWEGKGEKLFF | TGTGCCAGCAGTTTATGGGAGGGGAAAGGCGAAAAACTGTTTTTT
NA | TRBJ1-6 | NA | TRBV27 | CASSLSSRNNSPLHF | TGTGCCAGCAGTTTATCGAGCAGGAACAATTCACCCCTCCACTTT
NA | TRBJ2-7 | NA | TRBV28 | CASSRGVNEQYF | TGTGCCAGCAGCCGGGGAGTTAACGAGCAGTACTTC
NA | TRBJ1-5 | few | TRBV28 | CASSARTRVYQPQHF | TGTGCCAGCAGTGCCCGAACCAGGGTATATCAGCCCCAGCATTTT
NA | TRBJ1-1 | NA | TRBV7-9 | CASSLGQQGTEAFF | TGTGCCAGCAGCTTGGGCCAACAAGGAACTGAAGCTTTCTTT
NA | TRBJ1-6 | NA | TRBV11-2 | CASSLEQGGNSPLHF | TGTGCCAGCAGCTTAGAACAGGGAGGGAATTCACCCCTCCACTTT
NA | TRBJ2-5 | NA | TRBV6-2/TRBV6-3 | CASSYTPGTQYF | TGTGCCAGCAGTTACACACCAGGGACCCAGTACTTC
TRBD2 | TRBJ2-7 | NA | TRBV6-1 | CASSEGGRDEQYF | TGTGCCAGCAGTGAAGGAGGGAGGGACGAGCAGTACTTC
TRBD1 | TRBJ2-1 | NA | TRBV28 | CASSPPGQISREQFF | TGTGCCAGCAGTCCCCCGGGACAGATTTCCCGGGAGCAGTTCTTC
NA | TRBJ1-3 | once | TRBV5-1 | CASSLDGRSAGNTIYF | TGCGCCAGCAGCTTGGATGGCAGGTCGGCTGGAAACACCATATATTTT
TRBD1 | TRBJ1-5 | once | TRBV4-1 | CASSQVGTGQDDQPQHF | TGCGCCAGCAGCCAAGTCGGAACGGGACAGGATGATCAGCCCCAGCATTTT
NA | TRBJ2-1 | NA | TRBV7-9 | CASSLYRRSSYNEQFF | TGTGCCAGCAGCTTATATCGGAGGAGCTCCTACAATGAGCAGTTCTTC
TRBD1 | TRBJ2-1 | NA | TRBV6-5 | CASRTGGASYNEQFF | TGTGCCAGCAGGACAGGGGGCGCGAGCTACAATGAGCAGTTCTTC